Below, one T cell receptor (beta chain) is given with its context. This specimen comes from a study of control samples from healthy donors and cancer patients. The CDR3 sequence is 14 residues long. Germline V lookup: CDR1 SGHNT, CDR2 YENEEA. The ends were cut back, 1 base at V and 2 bases at J, with 7 bases in the middle. The repertoire was sequenced with immunoSEQ multiplex PCR; TCRdb's copy has only in-frame clones and lacks some. Of 100,000 to 150,000 clones in the sample, around 90% are singletons; the top ten hold roughly 2.7%. V is TRBV11-3 and J is TRBJ2-3; D remains ambiguous. Sequencing was performed on blood. This clonotype was obtained from a man younger than 35 in good health. CDR3 amino acids: CASSLAQFTDTQYF. The DNA of the CDR3 is TGTGCCAGCAGCTTAGCTCAATTCACAGATACGCAGTATTTT. The complete variable domain, with remaining parts taken from reference TRBV11-3 and TRBJ2-3, reads EAGVVQSPRYKIIEKKQPVAFWCNPISGHNTLYWYLQNLGQGPELLIRYENEEAVDDSQLPKDRFSAERLKGVDSTLKIQPAELGDSAVYLCASSLAQFTDTQYFGPGTRLTVL.